The source of this T cell receptor beta chain is a study of blood T cell repertoires in COVID-19. Overall study: PBMCs, B-cell-depleted T cells, or T cells were the source of the cDNA or gDNA that made up the material.

The table came from immunoSEQ multiplex PCR; TCRdb's copy has only in-frame clones and leaves some out. This table holds approximately 150,000 clones, 65% to 80% found once. The TCR originated in a middle-aged man with acute or convalescent COVID-19. The specimen was peripheral blood.

CDR3 sequence reads: CASKGLAGGTYNEQFF. Here the CDR3 DNA reads TGTGCCAGCAAGGGGCTGGCGGGGGGCACATACAATGAGCAGTTCTTC. The V call is TRBV2, the J call TRBJ2-1; 8 bases agree with TRBD2. The ends lost 7 bases at V and 4 bases at J; junction bases unmatched: 12. Per germline, CDR1 SNHLY and CDR2 FYNNEI. The CDR3 loop spans 16 amino acids. The variable domain in full, completed from reference TRBV2 and TRBJ2-1, reads EPEVTQTPSHQVTQMGQEVILRCVPISNHLYFYWYRQILGQKVEFLVSFYNNEISEKSEIFDDQFSVERPDGSNFTLKIRSTKLEDSAMYFCASKGLAGGTYNEQFFGPGTRLTVL.